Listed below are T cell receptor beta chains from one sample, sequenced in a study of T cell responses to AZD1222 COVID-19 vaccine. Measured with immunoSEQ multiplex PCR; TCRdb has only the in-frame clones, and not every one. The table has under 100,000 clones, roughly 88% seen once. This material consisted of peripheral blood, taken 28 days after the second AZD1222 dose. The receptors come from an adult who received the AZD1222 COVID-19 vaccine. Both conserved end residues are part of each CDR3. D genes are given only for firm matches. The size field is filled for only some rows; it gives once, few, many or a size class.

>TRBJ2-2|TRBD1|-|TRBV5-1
CASSPNTGTGNTGELFF
TGCGCCAGCAGCCCTAATACCGGGACAGGTAACACCGGGGAGCTGTTTTTT
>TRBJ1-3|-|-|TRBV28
CASSSTLWFDTIYF
TGTGCCAGCAGTTCTACGCTCTGGTTTGACACCATATATTTT
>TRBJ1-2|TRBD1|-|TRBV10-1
CAEVQGRGNYGYTF
TGCGCGGAAGTACAGGGGAGAGGTAACTATGGCTACACCTTC
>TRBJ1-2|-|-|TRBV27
CASSGYRYLGGYTF
TGTGCCAGCAGTGGATACAGATATCTAGGAGGCTACACCTTC
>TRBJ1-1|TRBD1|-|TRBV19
CASSGTANTEAFF
TGTGCCAGTAGTGGGACAGCGAACACTGAAGCTTTCTTT
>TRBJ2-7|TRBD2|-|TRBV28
CASSIPGGLVYEQYF
TGTGCCAGCAGTATCCCGGGAGGTCTGGTCTACGAGCAGTACTTC
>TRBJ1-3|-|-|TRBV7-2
CASSRTHVRGDTIYF
TGTGCCAGCAGCCGGACCCATGTAAGAGGGGACACCATATATTTT
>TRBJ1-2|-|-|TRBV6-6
CASSYSIGRYYGYTF
TGTGCCAGCAGTTACTCGATCGGACGGTACTATGGCTACACCTTC
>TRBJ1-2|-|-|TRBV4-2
CASSLGTGNYGYTF
TGTGCCAGCAGCCTCGGGACGGGAAACTATGGCTACACCTTC
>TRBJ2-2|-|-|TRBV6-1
CASNSGAGTGELFF
TGTGCCAGCAATTCAGGGGCAGGGACCGGGGAGCTGTTTTTT
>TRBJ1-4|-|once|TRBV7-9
CASSLVVGLREKLFF
TGTGCCAGCAGCTTAGTGGTGGGGCTAAGGGAAAAACTGTTTTTT
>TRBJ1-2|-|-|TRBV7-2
CASSLAGQPAGYTF
TGTGCCAGCAGCTTAGCCGGCCAACCGGCAGGCTACACCTTC
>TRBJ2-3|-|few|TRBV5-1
CASSLATADTQYF
TGCGCCAGCAGCTTGGCGACGGCAGATACGCAGTATTTT
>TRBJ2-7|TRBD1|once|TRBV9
CASSTRQGPIYEQYF
TGTGCCAGCAGCACCCGACAGGGTCCTATTTACGAGCAGTACTTC
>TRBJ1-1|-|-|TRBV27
CASSSAGVGGTEAFF
TGTGCCAGCAGCTCCGCCGGGGTGGGAGGCACTGAAGCTTTCTTT
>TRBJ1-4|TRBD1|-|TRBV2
CASRSRRGTGDEKLFF
TGTGCCAGCAGATCTAGGAGGGGGACAGGGGACGAAAAACTGTTTTTT
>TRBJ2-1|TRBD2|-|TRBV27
CASSPKVSWLAGGSSYNEQFF
TGTGCCAGCAGTCCAAAAGTCAGTTGGCTAGCGGGGGGTAGCTCCTACAATGAGCAGTTCTTC
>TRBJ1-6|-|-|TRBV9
CASSVAGGNSPLHF
TGTGCCAGCAGCGTAGCGGGGGGCAATTCACCCCTCCACTTT
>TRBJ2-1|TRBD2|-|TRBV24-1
CATSDPGLAGSIYNEQFF
TGTGCCACCAGTGATCCTGGACTAGCGGGATCGATATACAATGAGCAGTTCTTC
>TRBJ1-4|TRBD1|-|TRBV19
CASSRATGDNEKLFF
TGTGCCAGTAGCAGGGCTACAGGGGACAATGAAAAACTGTTTTTT
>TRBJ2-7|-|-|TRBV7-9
CASGGLAYEQYF
TGTGCCAGCGGCGGACTCGCCTACGAGCAGTACTTC
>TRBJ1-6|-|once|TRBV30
CAWTINSGVGASPLHF
TGTGCCTGGACCATAAATTCAGGGGTCGGTGCTTCACCCCTCCACTTT
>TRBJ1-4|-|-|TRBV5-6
CASSLNTDPNEKLFF
TGTGCCAGCAGCTTGAATACAGACCCAAATGAAAAACTGTTTTTT
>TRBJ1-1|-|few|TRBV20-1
CSASRAGRDTEAFF
TGCAGTGCTAGTCGGGCAGGGAGGGACACTGAAGCTTTCTTT
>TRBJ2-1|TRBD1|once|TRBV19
CASSTGQGIKQFF
TGTGCCAGTAGTACCGGACAGGGAATAAAGCAGTTCTTC
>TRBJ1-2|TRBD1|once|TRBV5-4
CASSAGGTGVYGYTF
TGTGCCAGCAGCGCTGGAGGGACAGGCGTCTATGGCTACACCTTC
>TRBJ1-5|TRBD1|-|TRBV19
CASAHPGQGRWQPQHF
TGTGCCAGTGCCCACCCGGGACAGGGCCGATGGCAGCCCCAGCATTTT
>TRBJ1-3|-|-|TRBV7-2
CASSPDSSGNTIYF
TGTGCCAGCAGCCCCGACAGCTCTGGAAACACCATATATTTT
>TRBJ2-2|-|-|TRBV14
CASSQVLGRNTGELFF
TGTGCCAGCAGCCAAGTTTTAGGGCGGAACACCGGGGAGCTGTTTTTT
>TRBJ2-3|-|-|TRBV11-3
CASRLGTSGDTQYF
TGTGCCAGCAGGCTCGGGACTTCGGGGGATACGCAGTATTTT
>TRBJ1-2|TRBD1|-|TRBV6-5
CASRMQGGSPGGYTF
TGTGCCAGCAGAATGCAGGGGGGATCCCCAGGGGGCTACACCTTC
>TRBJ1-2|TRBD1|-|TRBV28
CASSRLTGGSYGYTF
TGTGCCAGCAGTCGACTGACAGGGGGCAGCTATGGCTACACCTTC
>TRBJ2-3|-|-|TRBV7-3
CASSKGRSTDTQYF
TGTGCCAGCAGTAAGGGGAGGAGCACAGATACGCAGTATTTT
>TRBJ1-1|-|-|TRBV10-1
CASRVGQNTEAFF
TGCGCCAGCAGGGTGGGACAGAACACTGAAGCTTTCTTT
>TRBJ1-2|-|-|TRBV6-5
CASTMDQGYGYTF
TGTGCCAGCACTATGGACCAGGGTTATGGCTACACCTTC
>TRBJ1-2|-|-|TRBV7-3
CASSPYPDGGYTF
TGTGCCAGCAGCCCCTACCCGGACGGGGGCTACACCTTC
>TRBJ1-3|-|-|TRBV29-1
CSVERGGGNTIYF
TGCAGCGTTGAGAGGGGTGGTGGAAACACCATATATTTT
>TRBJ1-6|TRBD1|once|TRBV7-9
CASSFDRGNGSPLHF
TGTGCCAGCAGCTTCGACAGGGGGAATGGATCACCCCTCCACTTT
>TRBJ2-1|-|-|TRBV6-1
CASSEGWGGEQFF
TGTGCCAGCAGTGAAGGTTGGGGGGGCGAGCAGTTCTTC
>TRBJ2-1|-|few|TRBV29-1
CSVTAGKYNEQFF
TGCAGCGTCACGGCGGGGAAATACAATGAGCAGTTCTTC
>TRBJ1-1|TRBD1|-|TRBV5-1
CASSILTGVGTEAFF
TGCGCCAGCAGCATCCTTACAGGGGTAGGCACTGAAGCTTTCTTT
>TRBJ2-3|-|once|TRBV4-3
CASSQDTPGALLGDTQYF
TGCGCCAGCAGCCAAGATACTCCGGGGGCCCTGTTAGGAGATACGCAGTATTTT
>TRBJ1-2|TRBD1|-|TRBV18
CASSPRTGEGYTF
TGTGCCAGCTCACCACGGACAGGGGAGGGCTACACCTTC
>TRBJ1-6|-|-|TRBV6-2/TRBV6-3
CASSWGAGGKSPLHF
TGTGCCAGCAGTTGGGGGGCTGGGGGCAAGTCACCCCTCCACTTT
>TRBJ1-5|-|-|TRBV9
CASSAVRQPQHF
TGTGCCAGCAGCGCGGTCAGGCAGCCCCAGCATTTT
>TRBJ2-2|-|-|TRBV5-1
CASSLVAGDAGTGELFF
TGCGCCAGCAGCTTGGTGGCGGGCGACGCTGGCACCGGGGAGCTGTTTTTT
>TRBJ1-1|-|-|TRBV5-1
CASSPPRQSQAFF
TGCGCCAGCAGCCCACCCCGACAGTCCCAAGCTTTCTTT
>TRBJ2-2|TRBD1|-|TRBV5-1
CASSFTGGEATGELFF
TGCGCCAGCAGCTTCACAGGGGGTGAGGCCACCGGGGAGCTGTTTTTT
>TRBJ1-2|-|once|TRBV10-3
CAIARANYGYTF
TGTGCCATCGCTAGAGCTAACTATGGCTACACCTTC
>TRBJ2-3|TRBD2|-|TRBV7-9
CASSYSGLAGPTDTQYF
TGTGCCAGCAGCTATAGTGGGCTAGCGGGACCCACAGATACGCAGTATTTT
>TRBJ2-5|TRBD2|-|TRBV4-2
CASSRGTSGVSETQYF
TGTGCCAGCAGCCGGGGGACTAGCGGGGTGAGTGAGACCCAGTACTTC
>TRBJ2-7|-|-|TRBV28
CASSFGRGAYEQYF
TGTGCCAGCAGTTTCGGCCGCGGGGCCTACGAGCAGTACTTC
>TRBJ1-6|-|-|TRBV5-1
CASSLDRQNSPLHF
TGCGCCAGCAGCTTGGACAGGCAAAATTCACCCCTCCACTTT
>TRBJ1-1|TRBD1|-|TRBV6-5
CASSPTGWGEAFF
TGTGCCAGCAGTCCGACAGGGTGGGGCGAAGCTTTCTTT